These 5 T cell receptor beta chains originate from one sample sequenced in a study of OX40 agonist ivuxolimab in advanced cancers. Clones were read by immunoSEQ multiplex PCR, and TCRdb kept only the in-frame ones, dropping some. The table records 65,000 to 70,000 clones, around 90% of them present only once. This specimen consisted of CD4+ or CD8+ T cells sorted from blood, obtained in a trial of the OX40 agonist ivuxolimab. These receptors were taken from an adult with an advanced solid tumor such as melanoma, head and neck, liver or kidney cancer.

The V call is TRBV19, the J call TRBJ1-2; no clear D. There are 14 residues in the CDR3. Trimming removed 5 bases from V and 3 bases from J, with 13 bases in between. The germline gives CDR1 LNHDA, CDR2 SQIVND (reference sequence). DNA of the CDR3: TGTGCCAGTAGTCTTACCAGTGGGGACTATGGCTACACCTTC. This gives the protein CASSLTSGDYGYTF.

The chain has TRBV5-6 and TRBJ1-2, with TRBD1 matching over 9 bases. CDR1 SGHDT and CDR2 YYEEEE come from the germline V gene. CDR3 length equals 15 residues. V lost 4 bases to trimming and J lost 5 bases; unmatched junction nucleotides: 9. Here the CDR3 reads CASSGPGQGMYGYTF. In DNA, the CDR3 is TGTGCCAGCAGCGGACCCGGACAGGGGATGTATGGCTACACCTTC.

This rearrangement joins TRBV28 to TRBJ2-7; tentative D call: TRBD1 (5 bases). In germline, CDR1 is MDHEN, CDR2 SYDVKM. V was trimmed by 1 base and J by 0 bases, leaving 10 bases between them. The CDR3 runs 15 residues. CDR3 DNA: TGTGCCAGCAGTTTATTTGCCGGACACTCCTACGAGCAGTACTTC. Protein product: CASSLFAGHSYEQYF.

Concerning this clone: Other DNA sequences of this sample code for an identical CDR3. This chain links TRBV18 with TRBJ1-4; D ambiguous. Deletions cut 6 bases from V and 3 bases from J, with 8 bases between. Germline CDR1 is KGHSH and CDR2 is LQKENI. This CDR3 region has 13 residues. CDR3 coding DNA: TGTGCCAGCTCCCGTGGCTCTAATGAAAAACTGTTTTTT. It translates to CASSRGSNEKLFF.

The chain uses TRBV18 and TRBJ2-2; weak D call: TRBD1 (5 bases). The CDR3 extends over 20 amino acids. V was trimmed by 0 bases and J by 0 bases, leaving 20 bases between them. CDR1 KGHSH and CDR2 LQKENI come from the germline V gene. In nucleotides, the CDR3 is TGTGCCAGCTCACCACCGAATCGGCAGGCAAGGGGTACGAACACCGGGGAGCTGTTTTTT. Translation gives CASSPPNRQARGTNTGELFF.